In its sample, the clone carrying this T cell receptor beta chain was seen once. What it recognizes is unknown. The data derive from a study of shared clonotypes between healthy human individuals. Points from the study as a whole: Estimated richness was generally greater in naive than memory subsets. Clonotype sharing among donors likely depends on sequencing depth.

Germline values: CDR1 GTSNPN, CDR2 SVGIG (reference sequence). V was shortened by 0 bases and J by 1 base, with 7 bases between the two germline ends. This CDR3 region has 15 residues. Profiling relied on immunoSEQ multiplex PCR, and the TCRdb table lists in-frame clones only, not all of them. The repertoire holds about 2.4 million clones, with roughly 93% as singletons. This TCR derives from a man between 18 and 29 years old in good health. Some clones in this sample may be carry-over from other donors' samples. Sequencing used naive CD4+ T cells from PBMCs. Noted subset: CD45RA+ positively selected. This chain links TRBV30 with TRBJ2-6; D is ambiguous. The CDR3 bases are TGTGCCTGGAGTGTAATGGGGTCTGGGGCCAACGTCCTGACTTTC. Its protein is CAWSVMGSGANVLTF.